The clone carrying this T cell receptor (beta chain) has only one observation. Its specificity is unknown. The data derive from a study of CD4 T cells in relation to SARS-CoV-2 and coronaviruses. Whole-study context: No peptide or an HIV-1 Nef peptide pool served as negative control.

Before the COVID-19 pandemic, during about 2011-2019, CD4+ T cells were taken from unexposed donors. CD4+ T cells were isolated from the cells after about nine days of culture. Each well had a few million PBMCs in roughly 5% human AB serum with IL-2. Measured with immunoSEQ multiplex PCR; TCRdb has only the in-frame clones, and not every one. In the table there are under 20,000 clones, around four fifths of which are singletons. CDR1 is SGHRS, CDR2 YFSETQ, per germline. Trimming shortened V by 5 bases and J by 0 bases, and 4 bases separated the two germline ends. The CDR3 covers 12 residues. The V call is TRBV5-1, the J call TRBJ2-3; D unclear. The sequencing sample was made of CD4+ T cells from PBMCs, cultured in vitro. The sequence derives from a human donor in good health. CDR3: CASRISTDTQYF. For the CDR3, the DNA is TGCGCCAGCAGGATCAGCACAGATACGCAGTATTTT.